This T cell receptor (beta chain) was captured in a study of OX40 agonist ivuxolimab in advanced cancers. This clone was seen a handful of times. TCRdb's table, derived via immunoSEQ multiplex PCR, lists solely in-frame clones and lacks some. The repertoire holds roughly 77,000 clones, with roughly 80% as singletons. CDR1 is SGHVS, CDR2 FNYEAQ, per germline. V trimming: 1 base; J trimming: 2 bases; junction bases outside the gene matches: 9. This CDR3 spans 17 amino acids. This clonotype was obtained from an adult with an advanced solid tumor such as melanoma, head and neck, liver or kidney cancer. The chain couples TRBV7-6 to TRBJ2-5; 8 bases map to TRBD2. The specimen was CD4+ or CD8+ T cells sorted from blood, collected in a trial of the OX40 agonist ivuxolimab. CDR3 in amino acids: CASSLGALAGGQETQYF. Here the CDR3 DNA reads TGTGCCAGCAGCTTAGGGGCTCTGGCGGGGGGACAAGAGACCCAGTACTTC.